These 28 T cell receptor beta chains share one sample of origin, sequenced in a study of brain metastases from non-small cell lung cancer. Only in-frame clones appear in the TCRdb table, and some are missing; sequencing was by immunoSEQ multiplex PCR. The sample shows 900 to 950 clones, around 94% of them seen only once. Material for sequencing was tumor-adjacent normal tissue. The origin of the receptors is a donor aged 40 or over with non-small cell lung cancer.

The J gene is TRBJ1-6, the V gene TRBV18; D uncertain. CDR3 length: 14 residues. Deletions cut 4 bases from V and 10 bases from J, with 14 bases between. In germline, CDR1 is KGHSH, CDR2 LQKENI. CDR3 sequence (DNA): TGTGCCAGCTCACGGGCGGTGGTGAACTCACCCCTCCACTTT. It translates to CASSRAVVNSPLHF.

This chain joins TRBV2 and TRBJ1-5, with D possibly TRBD1 on 5 matching bases. V was clipped by 1 base and J by 7 bases, with 14 bases between them. This CDR3 is built from 15 residues. The germline gives CDR1 SNHLY, CDR2 FYNNEI. The CDR3 DNA sequence: TGTGCCAGCAGTGAAGAACAGAAAAGGGGACAGCCCCAGCATTTT. As protein: CASSEEQKRGQPQHF.

The chain recombines TRBV6-5 with TRBJ1-1; unclear D gene. The germline V and J ends were trimmed by 6 bases and 3 bases, with 17 bases remaining between them. The CDR3 contains 15 residues. Germline V gives CDR1 MNHEY, CDR2 SVGAGI. The CDR3 DNA is TGTGCCAGCAGCTTAAATTTAAAAAGGGACACTGAAGCTTTCTTT. Translation gives CASSLNLKRDTEAFF.

The CDR3 region has the DNA TGCGCCAGCAGCTCCGGGACAGGGACAGGGGAGACCCAGTACTTC. Its protein is CASSSGTGTGETQYF. The V call is TRBV5-1, the J call TRBJ2-5, with 9 bases matching TRBD1. The junction had 8 bases not matched to a gene; V was cut back by 3 bases and J by 5 bases. The CDR3 extends over 15 amino acids. The V gene's germline CDR1 is SGHRS and CDR2 YFSETQ.

The rearrangement uses TRBV5-1 and TRBJ1-6, with a weak D call TRBD1 (5 bases). Germline loops: CDR1 SGHRS, CDR2 YFSETQ. The CDR3 is made up of 17 amino acids. Trimming stripped 0 bases from V and 7 bases from J, with 17 bases between. The CDR3 loop is CASSLAGTAGGNSPLHF. DNA for the CDR3: TGCGCCAGCAGCTTGGCCGGAACAGCGGGGGGGAATTCACCCCTCCACTTT.

The chain combines TRBV29-1 with TRBJ1-1; D gene unclear. The CDR3 contains 11 residues. The germline gives CDR1 SQVTM, CDR2 ANQGSEA. V was cut by 1 base and J by 6 bases, with 6 bases left in between. This chain's CDR3 is CSVEGGAEAFF. CDR3 nucleotides: TGCAGCGTTGAAGGAGGAGCTGAAGCTTTCTTT. The whole variable domain, filled in from reference TRBV29-1 and TRBJ1-1, reads SAVISQKPSRDICQRGTSLTIQCQVDSQVTMMFWYRQQPGQSLTLIATANQGSEATYESGFVIDKFPISRPNLTFSTLTVSNMSPEDSSIYLCSVEGGAEAFFGQGTRLTVV.

The genes are TRBV18 and TRBJ2-1; D uncertain. The germline V gene encodes CDR1 KGHSH and CDR2 LQKENI. V was cut by 2 bases and J by 8 bases, with 7 bases left in between. The CDR3 consists of 12 residues. This CDR3 reads CASSPLGHEQFF. CDR3 DNA sequence: TGTGCCAGCTCACCATTGGGCCATGAGCAGTTCTTC. The variable domain in full, with the rest retrieved from reference TRBV18 and TRBJ2-1, is NAGVMQNPRHLVRRRGQEARLRCSPMKGHSHVYWYRQLPEEGLKFMVYLQKENIIDESGMPKERFSAEFPKEGPSILRIQQVVRGDSAAYFCASSPLGHEQFFGPGTRLTVL.

This chain links TRBV7-2 with TRBJ2-3, with a possible D match to TRBD1 (5 bases). V was cut by 5 bases and J by 2 bases, with 14 bases left in between. CDR3 length: 15 amino acids. The V gene's germline CDR1 is SGHTA and CDR2 FQGNSA. CDR3 loop: CASSLQGQATDTQYF. The CDR3 DNA sequence: TGTGCCAGCAGCCTCCAGGGTCAGGCCACAGATACGCAGTATTTT.

This chain joins TRBV10-3 and TRBJ2-3; D uncertain. Trimming took 6 bases from V and 0 from J, leaving 13 bases between them. CDR1 is ENHRY, CDR2 SYGVKD, per germline. CDR3 size: 15 residues. The CDR3 DNA reads as TGTGCCATCAGCCTTGATATTGGGAGCACAGATACGCAGTATTTT. This codes for CAISLDIGSTDTQYF.

This chain links TRBV5-1 with TRBJ1-1, with a weak D call TRBD1 (5 bases). The CDR3 loop spans 15 amino acids. Germline-derived CDR1 and CDR2 are SGHRS and YFSETQ. V was trimmed by 4 bases and J by 0 bases, leaving 13 bases between them. The CDR3 region is CASSRGELMNTEAFF. The CDR3 nucleotides are TGCGCCAGCAGCCGGGGGGAACTAATGAACACTGAAGCTTTCTTT.

This chain uses TRBV19 with TRBJ1-5, with a possible D match to TRBD1 (6 bases). Germline CDR1 reads LNHDA; CDR2 reads SQIVND (reference sequence). The CDR3 has 14 residues. The V gene lost 5 bases and the J gene lost 3 bases, with 11 bases spanning the gap. CDR3 bases: TGTGCCAGTAGTCTGACAGGTTTCAATCAGCCCCAGCATTTT. Translated: CASSLTGFNQPQHF.

This clone was recorded once. The chain combines TRBV7-6 with TRBJ2-3; tentatively, D is TRBD1 or TRBD2 (6 bases each). The V and J ends lost 1 base and 2 bases respectively, with 10 bases between them. The CDR3 totals 15 residues. Germline assignment: CDR1 SGHVS and CDR2 FNYEAQ. CDR3 coding DNA: TGTGCCAGCAGCTTAGATGGGGGGCCCACAGATACGCAGTATTTT. This sequence encodes CASSLDGGPTDTQYF.

The chain combines TRBV6-5 with TRBJ2-5, with 7 bases fitting TRBD2. Germline V lookup: CDR1 MNHEY, CDR2 SVGAGI. This CDR3 comprises 15 residues. Trimming at V came to 7 bases and at J to 1 base, leaving 9 bases not matched to a gene. The CDR3 DNA reads TGTGCCAGCACCAGAGATCCTAGCGGCCAAGAGACCCAGTACTTC. Protein product: CASTRDPSGQETQYF.

The J gene is TRBJ1-3, the V gene TRBV5-5, with D perhaps TRBD1 (5 bases). Per germline, CDR1 SGHKS and CDR2 YYEKEE (reference sequence). Trimming stripped 3 bases from V and 8 bases from J, with 18 bases between. This CDR3 contains 15 residues. DNA for the CDR3: TGTGCCAGCAGCTCTGGAGACAGCTCTGCGGACACCATATATTTT. This translates into CASSSGDSSADTIYF.

The gene calls are TRBV27 and TRBJ2-3; 12 bases are shared with TRBD2. Germline V lookup: CDR1 MNHEY, CDR2 SMNVEV (reference sequence). The CDR3 has 15 amino acids. Trimming cost V 7 bases and J 5 bases; bases outside gene matches: 7. This CDR3 reads CASTRLAGVVDTQYF. The CDR3 region has the DNA TGTGCCAGCACCCGACTAGCGGGGGTTGTAGATACGCAGTATTTT.

This rearrangement joins TRBV15 to TRBJ1-1; D possibly corresponds to TRBD1 (5 bases). Trimming took 5 bases from V and 0 from J, leaving 13 bases between them. CDR1 and CDR2 (germline): LNHNV, YYDKDF (reference sequence). This CDR3 spans 15 amino acids. The DNA of the CDR3 is TGTGCCACCAGCGGCCCCGGGGCCTTGAACACTGAAGCTTTCTTT. Residues: CATSGPGALNTEAFF.

This chain connects TRBV2 to TRBJ1-5, with 12 bases lining up with TRBD1. The V segment lost 2 bases and the J segment 10 bases; nucleotides outside the gene matches: 6. The length of the CDR3 is 15 residues. Germline V CDR1 and CDR2: SNHLY, FYNNEI. DNA of the CDR3: TGTGCCAGCAGTGAAAAAGGGACAGGGGGCACCCCCCAGCATTTT. Translation gives CASSEKGTGGTPQHF.

The gene calls are TRBV7-9 and TRBJ2-3; TRBD2 might be the D (5 bases). Per germline, CDR1 SEHNR and CDR2 FQNEAQ (reference sequence). The CDR3 has 14 amino acids. V gave up 1 base and J gave up 5 bases, with 10 bases separating them. CDR3 nucleotide sequence: TGTGCCAGCAGCTTAGACCTAGCAATAGATACGCAGTATTTT. Translating gives CASSLDLAIDTQYF.

The V call is TRBV7-3, the J call TRBJ2-1; D may be TRBD2 (6 bases). There are 16 residues in the CDR3. V lost 1 base and J 1 base, leaving 11 bases between the germline ends. CDR1 and CDR2 from the germline V gene are SGHTA and FQGTGA. Here the CDR3 reads CASSLIGEASYNEQFF. The CDR3 DNA reads as TGTGCCAGCAGCTTAATCGGGGAGGCATCCTACAATGAGCAGTTCTTC.

On this clone itself: An end of the junction differs from the germline gene, which may be a read error. The genes are TRBV24-1 and TRBJ1-2, with D possibly matching TRBD1 (5 bases). CDR3 length: 15 amino acids. The germline V gene has CDR1 KGHDR and CDR2 SFDVKD. The CDR3 loop reads CATSDSGTVGYSYTF. The DNA of the CDR3 is TGTGCCACCAGTGATTCCGGGACGGTGGGCTATAGCTACACCTTC.

The rearrangement links TRBV2 to TRBJ2-4, with D hard to call. In germline, CDR1 is SNHLY, CDR2 FYNNEI. This CDR3 is 15 amino acids long. Trimming stripped 5 bases from V and 0 bases from J, with 11 bases between. Here the CDR3 DNA reads TGTGCCAGCAGTACCGACCCTCTAGCCAAAAACATTCAGTACTTC. Translating gives CASSTDPLAKNIQYF.

The chain joins TRBV15 to TRBJ1-6, with unresolved D. There are 12 residues in the CDR3. The V end lost 0 bases, the J end lost 7 bases, and 1 base lay between the germline ends. The V gene's germline CDR1 is LNHNV and CDR2 YYDKDF (reference sequence). CDR3 nucleotide sequence: TGTGCCACCAGCAGAGAGAATTCACCCCTCCACTTT. Translation: CATSRENSPLHF.

The chain combines TRBV28 with TRBJ2-6; TRBD1 matches 8 bases. The CDR3 totals 15 residues. V lost 8 bases, J lost 3 bases, and 6 bases stayed unmatched. Per germline, CDR1 MDHEN and CDR2 SYDVKM. CDR3 DNA: TGTGCCAGCGAAGGCAGGGGGCGTGGGGCCAACGTCCTGACTTTC. Its protein product is CASEGRGRGANVLTF. Full variable domain (missing parts from reference TRBV28 and TRBJ2-6): DVKVTQSSRYLVKRTGEKVFLECVQDMDHENMFWYRQDPGLGLRLIYFSYDVKMKEKGDIPEGYSVSREKKERFSLILESASTNQTSMYLCASEGRGRGANVLTFGAGSRLTVL.

This clone was seen a few times. This chain connects TRBV4-1 to TRBJ2-1; D unclear. Germline V gene sequence: CDR1 MGHRA, CDR2 YSYEKL. This CDR3 has 14 amino acids. Trimming shortened V by 6 bases and J by 7 bases, and 16 bases separated the two germline ends. This CDR3 reads CASRKNDFANEQFF. As DNA, the CDR3 is TGCGCCAGCAGAAAAAACGATTTCGCGAATGAGCAGTTCTTC.

V and J are TRBV14 and TRBJ2-7; TRBD2 matches at 7 bases. With 5 bases clipped from V and 2 bases from J, the junction kept 3 bases outside the gene matches. The CDR3 covers 13 residues. Germline CDR1 SGHDN, CDR2 FVKESK. CDR3 region: CASSARGAYEQYF. The CDR3 DNA follows: TGTGCCAGCAGCGCCCGGGGGGCCTACGAGCAGTACTTC. The whole variable domain, remainder taken from reference TRBV14 and TRBJ2-7, is EAGVTQFPSHSVIEKGQTVTLRCDPISGHDNLYWYRRVMGKEIKFLLHFVKESKQDESGMPNNRFLAERTGGTYSTLKVQPAELEDSGVYFCASSARGAYEQYFGPGTRLTVT.

This chain connects TRBV4-2 to TRBJ2-1; TRBD2 is a possible D gene (7 bases). Looked up from germline, CDR1 is LGHNA and CDR2 is YNFKEQ. Between the trimmed V and J ends, which lost 0 bases and 5 bases, there was a span of 11 bases. This CDR3 is built from 15 residues. CDR3 loop: CASSQDLGGHNEQFF. The CDR3 DNA reads TGTGCCAGCAGCCAAGACTTGGGGGGGCACAATGAGCAGTTCTTC.

The J gene is TRBJ1-4, the V gene TRBV7-9; 7 bases fit TRBD1. The CDR3 runs 14 residues. Germline V gives CDR1 SEHNR, CDR2 FQNEAQ (reference sequence). J lost 7 bases, V lost 5 bases, and 7 bases had no gene match. CDR3 loop: CASSIPRDSEKLFF. CDR3 sequence (DNA): TGTGCCAGCAGCATTCCCCGGGACAGTGAAAAACTGTTTTTT.

The CDR3 region has the DNA TGCGCCAGCAGCAGGGGGCTGGGCACCGGGGAGCTGTTTTTT. Translated, it gives CASSRGLGTGELFF. V gene TRBV5-1 combines with J gene TRBJ2-2; 7 bases align to TRBD1. The J segment lost 4 bases and the V segment lost 4 bases, leaving 4 bases of the junction unmatched. Germline V gene lookup returns CDR1 SGHRS and CDR2 YFSETQ. This CDR3 comprises 14 residues. Variable domain in full (rest from reference TRBV5-1 and TRBJ2-2): KAGVTQTPRYLIKTRGQQVTLSCSPISGHRSVSWYQQTPGQGLQFLFEYFSETQRNKGNFPGRFSGRQFSNSRSEMNVSTLELGDSALYLCASSRGLGTGELFFGEGSRLTVL.